These 25 T cell receptor beta chains share one sample of origin, sequenced in a study of response to subunit inactivated influenza vaccine. Using its own MiXCR run on the RT-PCR reads, TCRdb lists one record per CDR3 protein. The data hold approximately 230,000 distinct CDR3 sequences, with 12% observed a single time. This sample comprised non-naive T cells sorted from PBMCs, obtained less than 15 days before vaccination. Receptor source: a man aged 50 to 60 who received an inactivated influenza vaccine.

This clonotype appeared a few times. V is TRBV7-6 and J is TRBJ1-2; TRBD1 aligns across 8 bases. The CDR3 has 15 amino acids. The ends lost 3 bases at V and 4 bases at J; junction bases unmatched: 7. In germline, CDR1 is SGHVS, CDR2 FNYEAQ. DNA of the CDR3: TGTGCCAGCAGCTTGGGGACAGGATCAGTCTATGGCTACACCTTC. Residues: CASSLGTGSVYGYTF.

The V gene is TRBV10-3, the J gene TRBJ2-7; no reliable D call. The length of the CDR3 is 14 residues. V was trimmed by 4 bases and J by 0 bases, leaving 10 bases between them. Germline V CDR1 and CDR2: ENHRY, SYGVKD. This CDR3 is CAISVGPNSYEQYF. The CDR3 DNA sequence: TGTGCCATCAGTGTTGGACCGAACTCCTACGAGCAGTACTTC.

The V call is TRBV2, the J call TRBJ2-5, with 8 bases identical to TRBD2. Germline V CDR1 and CDR2: SNHLY, FYNNEI. The CDR3 is 18 amino acids. With V trimmed by 5 bases and J by 3 bases, 17 bases remained unmatched. The CDR3, as DNA: TGTGCCAGCAGTTTTGAGGCGGGACTAGGGAGGACCGAAGAGACCCAGTACTTC. It translates to CASSFEAGLGRTEETQYF.

The V and J genes are TRBV20-1 and TRBJ2-5, with 9 bases identical to TRBD2. CDR1 and CDR2 from the germline V gene are DFQATT and SNEGSKA (reference sequence). V shed 3 bases, J shed 5 bases, and the junction held 22 bases outside the gene matches. The CDR3 extends over 19 amino acids. The CDR3 DNA is TGCAGTGCTAGTGGAGAGGTTGGGCGGGTTGCGGGGGGGCATGAGACCCAGTACTTC. This codes for CSASGEVGRVAGGHETQYF.

This clonotype was seen only a few times. The rearrangement links TRBV25-1 to TRBJ2-7, with TRBD1 identical over 10 bases. This CDR3 has 16 amino acids. Germline V gene data show CDR1 as MGHDK and CDR2 as SYGVNS. With 5 bases clipped from V and 4 bases from J, the junction kept 11 bases outside the gene matches. The CDR3 loop is CASSPLGDRGRYEQYF. The CDR3 DNA sequence: TGTGCCAGCAGTCCCCTGGGTGACAGGGGGCGATACGAGCAGTACTTC.

The chain has TRBV6-5 and TRBJ2-7; D is possibly TRBD1 (6 bases). This CDR3 is 17 amino acids long. V lost 4 bases and J 2 bases, leaving 21 bases between the germline ends. CDR1 and CDR2 from the germline V gene are MNHEY and SVGAGI. The DNA of the CDR3 is TGTGCCAGCAGTTCCCGAGCCCCGGACAGTTTTACCTACGAGCAGTACTTC. The encoded protein is CASSSRAPDSFTYEQYF.

Only a few counts were recorded for this clonotype. This chain joins TRBV5-5 and TRBJ2-2; D might be TRBD1 (6 bases). Germline CDR1 reads SGHKS; CDR2 reads YYEKEE (reference sequence). The CDR3 runs to 16 residues. The ends were cut back, 0 bases at V and 4 bases at J, with 13 bases in the middle. CDR3 residues: CASSLALGAATGELFF. The DNA of the CDR3 is TGTGCCAGCAGCTTGGCCTTGGGGGCGGCCACCGGGGAGCTGTTTTTT. The variable domain in full, with the rest retrieved from reference TRBV5-5 and TRBJ2-2, is DAGVTQSPTHLIKTRGQQVTLRCSPISGHKSVSWYQQVLGQGPQFIFQYYEKEERGRGNFPDRFSARQFPNYSSELNVNALLLGDSALYLCASSLALGAATGELFFGEGSRLTVL.

This clonotype was counted only a few times. The chain couples TRBV21-1 to TRBJ2-7; TRBD1 reflects the table's D call only, with no check against the DNA. TRBV21-1 is described as a pseudogene. CDR3 length: 16 amino acids. The CDR3 coding sequence is TGTGCCAGCAGCAACGACCGGGCTCCGCAACCCTACGAGCAGTACTTC. It specifies CASSNDRAPQPYEQYF.

With respect to this clonotype: The junction and the germline gene differ at one end; a read error may be behind it. V gene TRBV4-2 combines with J gene TRBJ2-6; the D gene is possibly TRBD1 (5 bases). The CDR3 loop spans 17 amino acids. CDR1 and CDR2 from the germline V gene are LGHNA and YNFKEQ. Here the CDR3 reads CASSQEVEHSGANVLIF. In DNA form, the CDR3 reads TGTGCCAGCAGCCAAGAGGTCGAACACTCTGGGGCCAACGTCCTGATTTTC.

The chain employs TRBV3-1 and TRBJ1-4, with unresolved D. The length of the CDR3 is 18 residues. Germline CDR1 is LGHDT and CDR2 is YNNKEL (reference sequence). The V gene lost 5 bases and the J gene lost 0 bases, with 19 bases spanning the gap. The CDR3 is CASSTTRLWLSTNEKLFF. The CDR3 DNA reads as TGTGCCAGCAGCACGACCCGCCTATGGCTGTCAACTAATGAAAAACTGTTTTTT.

V is TRBV28 and J is TRBJ2-3; maybe TRBD1 (6 bases). Germline V lookup: CDR1 MDHEN, CDR2 SYDVKM. V lost 5 bases, J lost 1 base, and 10 bases lay in between. The CDR3 loop spans 14 amino acids. The CDR3 region has the DNA TGTGCCAGCAGTACAGGGTTCGGCACAGATACGCAGTATTTT. Translated: CASSTGFGTDTQYF.

The chain links TRBV6-2 or TRBV6-3 to TRBJ2-1; 9 bases fit TRBD2. Germline V gives CDR1 MNHEY, CDR2 SVGEGT. V lost 0 bases, J lost 10 bases, and 7 bases stayed unmatched. This CDR3 is built from 15 residues. The CDR3, as DNA: TGTGCCAGCAGTTACTCAGGGCTAGCGGGGCGAGAGCAGTTCTTC. This codes for CASSYSGLAGREQFF.

The chain is built from TRBV2 and TRBJ1-1; D remains unclear. Per the germline V gene, CDR1 is SNHLY and CDR2 is FYNNEI. This CDR3 has 14 residues. Trimming cost V 1 base and J 5 bases, with 11 bases left between them. The CDR3, as DNA: TGTGCCAGCAGTGAAGTCACATCCCCGACTGAAGCTTTCTTT. Its protein product is CASSEVTSPTEAFF.

This clonotype was seen a few times. This chain uses TRBV2 with TRBJ1-5; D uncertain. The CDR3 consists of 13 residues. Germline-derived CDR1 and CDR2 are SNHLY and FYNNEI. With 6 bases removed from V and 4 bases from J, the gap between germline ends came to 10 bases. The CDR3 DNA reads TGTGCCAGCAGCTTAAATCCAAATCAGCCCCAGCATTTT. This translates into CASSLNPNQPQHF.

This clonotype was counted only a few times. The rearrangement joins TRBV28 to TRBJ1-3; TRBD1 agrees at 9 bases. Germline-derived CDR1 and CDR2 are MDHEN and SYDVKM. The CDR3 runs 16 residues. The ends lost 5 bases at V and 4 bases at J; junction bases unmatched: 9. The CDR3 reads CASSDPGQGSGNTIYF. For the CDR3, the DNA is TGTGCCAGCAGTGACCCTGGACAGGGGAGCGGAAACACCATATATTTT. The variable domain in full, with the rest retrieved from reference TRBV28 and TRBJ1-3, is DVKVTQSSRYLVKRTGEKVFLECVQDMDHENMFWYRQDPGLGLRLIYFSYDVKMKEKGDIPEGYSVSREKKERFSLILESASTNQTSMYLCASSDPGQGSGNTIYFGEGSWLTVV.

CDR3 coding DNA: TGTGCCAGCATGAGAGCAGCAGGGACCTCTGGGGCCAACGTCCTGACTTTC. Translating it yields CASMRAAGTSGANVLTF. The rearrangement joins TRBV12-3 or TRBV12-4 to TRBJ2-6, with D tentatively TRBD1 or TRBD2 (5 bases each). V was clipped by 7 bases and J by 0 bases, with 16 bases between them. The CDR3 contains 17 residues.

The rearrangement uses TRBV4-3 and TRBJ2-7; D unresolved. Germline assignment: CDR1 LGHNA and CDR2 YSLEER. Deletions cut 0 bases from V and 6 bases from J, with 6 bases between. The CDR3 runs to 12 residues. CDR3 amino acids: CASSQDWGEQYF. CDR3 DNA sequence: TGCGCCAGCAGCCAAGATTGGGGCGAGCAGTACTTC.

This clonotype was seen a handful of times. V is TRBV11-2 and J is TRBJ2-1; TRBD1 or TRBD2 may be the D gene (5 bases each). Germline CDR1 is SGHAT and CDR2 is FQNNGV. Trimming took off 2 bases at V and 8 bases at J, with 22 bases between the two ends. The CDR3 runs 17 residues. The CDR3 region has the DNA TGTGCCAGCAGCTTATTTCTTGGGGGTGGCACTTTGGATGAGCAGTTCTTC. Encoded protein: CASSLFLGGGTLDEQFF.

This clonotype was recorded at least ten times. The chain is built from TRBV5-1 and TRBJ1-2, with unresolved D. The ends were cut back, 4 bases at V and 7 bases at J, with 11 bases in the middle. CDR1 SGHRS and CDR2 YFSETQ come from the germline V gene. This CDR3 is 12 amino acids long. CDR3: CASSGGYGGYTF. CDR3 in DNA: TGCGCCAGCAGCGGAGGGTACGGTGGCTACACCTTC.

This clonotype was found many times. The gene calls are TRBV29-1 and TRBJ2-1, with TRBD2 matching 14 bases. This CDR3 spans 17 amino acids. Trimming took 5 bases from V and 9 from J; bases not matched to a gene: 15. Germline CDR1 SQVTM, CDR2 ANQGSEA. The CDR3 here is CSVQGTSGSTTMVEQFF. The CDR3 DNA sequence: TGCAGCGTTCAGGGGACTAGCGGGAGTACCACAATGGTTGAGCAGTTCTTC.

V usage is TRBV2 and J usage is TRBJ2-7, with 7 nucleotides matching TRBD1. The CDR3 is 12 residues long. Germline-derived CDR1 and CDR2 are SNHLY and FYNNEI. The J segment lost 3 bases and the V segment lost 8 bases, leaving 4 bases of the junction unmatched. The CDR3 DNA is TGTGCCAGCGGAAGACAGGGCTACGAGCAGTACTTC. Translation gives CASGRQGYEQYF.

This clonotype appeared a few times. The J gene is TRBJ2-1, the V gene TRBV12-3 or TRBV12-4; 7 bases align to TRBD2. V shed 7 bases, J shed 8 bases, and the junction held 17 bases outside the gene matches. The CDR3 runs 16 residues. The CDR3 DNA reads as TGTGCCAGCACCGCGACGAGCGGGACGTTCGGAGATGAGCAGTTCTTC. Translation gives CASTATSGTFGDEQFF.

The V call is TRBV20-1, the J call TRBJ2-5; maybe TRBD1 (6 bases). Germline values: CDR1 DFQATT, CDR2 SNEGSKA (reference sequence). CDR3 length: 14 amino acids. Trimming pared 0 bases from V and 2 bases from J, leaving 10 bases between. The CDR3 loop is CSARDERGQETQYF. CDR3 in DNA: TGCAGTGCTAGAGATGAGAGGGGGCAAGAGACCCAGTACTTC.

This clonotype was found many times. The chain has TRBV28 and TRBJ2-5; possible D gene TRBD1, 6 bases. Trimming shortened V by 8 bases and J by 4 bases, and 17 bases separated the two germline ends. Germline lookup yields CDR1 MDHEN and CDR2 SYDVKM. The CDR3 sequence is 14 residues long. CDR3 sequence (DNA): TGTGCCAGCTATTCTACAGGGAAGGGAGAGACCCAGTACTTC. This gives the protein CASYSTGKGETQYF.

At least ten counts were recorded for this clonotype. This chain's CDR3 is CASSRDRLSNQPQHF. The CDR3 DNA follows: TGTGCCAGCAGTCGGGACAGGTTAAGCAATCAGCCCCAGCATTTT. This chain connects TRBV12-3 or TRBV12-4 to TRBJ1-5; 8 positions match TRBD1. CDR3 size: 15 residues. Trimming cost V 5 bases and J 1 base; bases outside gene matches: 4.